Listed below are T cell receptor beta chains from one sample, sequenced in a study of CD8+CD57+ T cells in acquired aplastic anemia. One entry per CDR3 protein, called by TCRdb with MiXCR from the reads. The sample carries a few hundred thousand distinct CDR3 sequences, about half recorded once. Sequencing was carried out using sorted CD4+, CD8+, or CD8+CD57+ T cells (not recorded which) from PBMCs. The receptors were gathered from a human donor with aplastic anemia. The CDR3 runs from the conserved cysteine through the conserved F or W. Fields, in order: V gene, clone size, D gene, J gene, CDR3 DNA, CDR3 protein. A D gene is named only where the DNA matches it firmly. The size field is filled for only some rows; it gives once, few, many or a size class.

>TRBV7-9|-|-|TRBJ2-3
TGTGCCAGCAGCTTAGAGCGGGCTGCAGGCACAGATACGCAGTATTTT
CASSLERAAGTDTQYF
>TRBV7-2|once|-|TRBJ1-4
TGCGCCAGCAGCCAAGGGACACAGAATGAAAAACTGTTTTTT
CASSQGTQNEKLFF
>TRBV2|-|-|TRBJ1-2
TGTGCCAGCAGGGACAGCTTAGTCCGCTACACCTTC
CASRDSLVRYTF
>TRBV19|few|TRBD1|TRBJ2-7
TGTGCCAGTAGTGTTGGACAGGGGGGGGAAGAGCAGTACTTC
CASSVGQGGEEQYF
>TRBV5-1|many|-|TRBJ1-6
TGCGCCAGCAGCTTGGCCATGTGGGGAGGTAATTCACCCCTCCACTTT
CASSLAMWGGNSPLHF
>TRBV19|-|TRBD2|TRBJ2-3
TGTGCCAGTACCGGGGGGGGGAGGTGTTCGCCAGATACGCAGTATTTT
CASTGGGRCSPDTQYF
>TRBV7-9|-|TRBD2|TRBJ2-5
TGTGCCAGCAGCAGGGGACTAGCGGAGGGAGAGACCCAGTACTTC
CASSRGLAEGETQYF
>TRBV5-1|-|-|TRBJ1-1
TGCGCCAGCAGCTTGGGGGGGACTAGGGTCGGTGAAGCTTTCTTT
CASSLGGTRVGEAFF
>TRBV7-9|-|-|TRBJ2-7
TGTGCCAGCAGCTTAGCTCCCGGGGGCGTCGAGCAGTACTTC
CASSLAPGGVEQYF
>TRBV20-1|many|-|TRBJ1-6
TGCAGTGCTCCTCATAAACCGAGCGATAATTCACCCCTCCACTTT
CSAPHKPSDNSPLHF
>TRBV19|-|TRBD1|TRBJ1-5
TGTGCCAGTAGTATAGCGGACAGGGTTTGGGATCAGCCCCAGCATTTT
CASSIADRVWDQPQHF
>TRBV5-1|many|TRBD1|TRBJ2-3
TGCGCCAGCAGCCCCGGACAGGGGGAAACAGATACGCAGTATTTT
CASSPGQGETDTQYF
>TRBV5-1|-|TRBD1|TRBJ1-2
TGCGCCAGCAGCCCGACCCAGGGGGCTGGCGGCTACACCTTC
CASSPTQGAGGYTF
>TRBV25-1|once|-|TRBJ1-2
TGTGCCAGCAGTGTAGGCGACTCTGGCTACACCTTC
CASSVGDSGYTF
>TRBV15|-|-|TRBJ1-2
TGTGCCACCTCCTTAGGCTATGGCTACACCTTC
CATSLGYGYTF
>TRBV7-2|-|-|TRBJ1-2
TGTGCCAGCAGCCAGCCGGACTGTGGCTACACCTTC
CASSQPDCGYTF
>TRBV25-1|-|-|TRBJ1-1
TGTGCCAGCAGTGAATCCGGACAGTTAGAAGCTTTCTTT
CASSESGQLEAFF
>TRBV20-1|many|TRBD2|TRBJ2-1
TGCAGTGCTAGAGCCACTAGCGGGGGGGTCGGTGAGCAGTTCTTC
CSARATSGGVGEQFF
>TRBV2|-|TRBD1|TRBJ2-5
TGTGCCAGCAGCTCCCGGACAGGACAAGAGACCCAGTACTTC
CASSSRTGQETQYF
>TRBV12-3/TRBV12-4|many|-|TRBJ2-7
TGTGCCAGCAGACCAGCGGGGACAAGCTCCTACGAGCAGTACTTC
CASRPAGTSSYEQYF
>TRBV6-5|many|-|TRBJ2-7
TGTGCCAGCAGCAGGGACCAAGCGGCCCACGAGCAGTACTTC
CASSRDQAAHEQYF
>TRBV6-1|many|-|TRBJ1-1
TGTGCCAGCAGTGGTAAACAGGGTGGGAACACTGAAGCTTTCTTT
CASSGKQGGNTEAFF
>TRBV7-2|-|TRBD1|TRBJ1-2
TGTGCCAGCAGCGCCTACGGGACAGGAGACTATGGCTACACCTTC
CASSAYGTGDYGYTF
>TRBV5-5|-|TRBD1|TRBJ1-1
TGTGCCAGCAGCGGCCCGGGACAGGAGACCACTGAAGCTTTCTTT
CASSGPGQETTEAFF
>TRBV19|many|-|TRBJ1-4
TGTGCCAGTAGTATACGGGTCCCAGCACGGGAAAAACTGTTTTTT
CASSIRVPAREKLFF
>TRBV12-3/TRBV12-4|-|TRBD1|TRBJ2-7
TGTGCCAGCAGTTTCGGGACAGCCTCGGGCTACGAGCAGTACTTC
CASSFGTASGYEQYF
>TRBV10-2|-|-|TRBJ2-7
TGCGCCAGCAGTGAGGGGGAGGCGGTGGTGGGCGAGCAGTACTTC
CASSEGEAVVGEQYF
>TRBV7-2|few|-|TRBJ1-1
TGTGCCAGCAGTGGGGCCGGGGCATTTGTGAACACTGAAGCTTTCTTT
CASSGAGAFVNTEAFF
>TRBV25-1|few|-|TRBJ1-4
TGTGCCAGCAGTTTGGGCCGGGATTCAACTAATGAAAAACTGTTTTTT
CASSLGRDSTNEKLFF
>TRBV7-2|-|-|TRBJ2-7
TGTGCCAGCAGCTTAGTCGGCCAGGGCGGCTACGAGCAGTACTTC
CASSLVGQGGYEQYF
>TRBV2|many|TRBD1|TRBJ1-3
TGTGCCAGCAGTGAAGACCCCGGGACAGCTGGAAACACCATATATTTT
CASSEDPGTAGNTIYF
>TRBV5-5|many|-|TRBJ1-1
TGTGCCAGCAGCTTGGCCCCAGGGGAAGCTTTCTTT
CASSLAPGEAFF
>TRBV20-1|-|TRBD2|TRBJ2-3
TGCAGTGCTATTTGGATTAGCGGGGGGGGGGCAGATACGCAGTATTTT
CSAIWISGGGADTQYF
>TRBV12-3/TRBV12-4|-|-|TRBJ1-2
TGTGCCAGCAGTTTAGCGCACAGGCCCTATGGCTACACCTTC
CASSLAHRPYGYTF
>TRBV5-1|many|-|TRBJ1-1
TGCGCCAGCAGGGTTGGGGGGGACACTGAAGCTTTCTTT
CASRVGGDTEAFF
>TRBV28|many|TRBD1|TRBJ2-7
TGTGCCAGCAACAGGGGCCTTGAAGAGCAGTACTTC
CASNRGLEEQYF
>TRBV6-2/TRBV6-3|few|TRBD1|TRBJ1-6
TGTGCCAGCAGTCGACCCGACAGGGTCTTTTCTTCACCCCTCCACTTT
CASSRPDRVFSSPLHF
>TRBV19|many|TRBD1|TRBJ2-7
TGTGCCAGTAGTATGGTCGGACAGGGGTACGAGCAGTACTTC
CASSMVGQGYEQYF
>TRBV7-2|-|-|TRBJ2-2
TGTGCCAGCAGGGACGGGGGCCATAGCGGGGAGCTGTTTTTT
CASRDGGHSGELFF
>TRBV20-1|few|TRBD1|TRBJ2-7
TGCAGTGCTAGGGGGGACAGGGACTACGAGCAGTACTTC
CSARGDRDYEQYF
>TRBV11-2|many|TRBD1|TRBJ1-2
TGTGCCAGCAGCTCCCAAGGGGGCGCAGGGAACTATGGCTACACCTTC
CASSSQGGAGNYGYTF
>TRBV12-3/TRBV12-4|-|TRBD1|TRBJ2-6
TGTGCCAGCAGGAGGACAGGAGCTGGGGCCAACGTCCTGACTTTC
CASRRTGAGANVLTF
>TRBV24-1|-|-|TRBJ1-5
TGTGCCACCAGTGATGGGGGTAACGGCAATCAGCCCCAGCATTTT
CATSDGGNGNQPQHF
>TRBV25-1|few|-|TRBJ2-7
TGTGCCAGCAGTGACTACATCTACGAGCAGTACTTC
CASSDYIYEQYF
>TRBV25-1|-|-|TRBJ2-3
TGTGCCAGCAGTTCACCCGTCACAGATACGCAGTATTTT
CASSSPVTDTQYF
>TRBV6-4|-|-|TRBJ1-3
TGTGCCAGCAGTCGGCCCATTGGAAACACCATATATTTT
CASSRPIGNTIYF
>TRBV6-5|-|-|TRBJ2-6
TGTGCCACTGAAACAGGTACACGCTCTGGGGCCAACGTCCTGGCTTTC
CATETGTRSGANVLAF
>TRBV19|-|TRBD1|TRBJ1-2
TGTGCCAGTAGTACCATGGGACAGGGGAGCTATGGCTACACCTTC
CASSTMGQGSYGYTF
>TRBV29-1|once|TRBD1|TRBJ2-7
TGCAGCGTCGCCGGACAGGCCTACGAGCGGCACTTC
CSVAGQAYERHF
>TRBV25-1|-|TRBD2|TRBJ2-2
TGTGCCAGCAGTCAGGGGGGAAGCGGGAGGCCGAACACCGGGGAGCTGTTTTTT
CASSQGGSGRPNTGELFF
>TRBV5-4|-|TRBD1|TRBJ2-7
TGTGCCAGCAGCGGTACGGAAGGGGGCCGCTACTACGAGCAGTACTTC
CASSGTEGGRYYEQYF
>TRBV29-1|-|-|TRBJ1-1
TGCAGCTCTTGGGCGAACACTGAAGCTTTCTTT
CSSWANTEAFF
>TRBV20-1|many|TRBD2|TRBJ2-7
TGCAGTGCTGTTTTGGGGGGGGGCTACGAGCAGTACTTC
CSAVLGGGYEQYF
>TRBV15|-|TRBD1|TRBJ1-5
TGTGCCACCAGCAGAGATCGGACAGGGGGCAGACAGCCCCAGCATTTT
CATSRDRTGGRQPQHF
>TRBV20-1|-|-|TRBJ2-7
TGCAGCGTCGCCTACCCAGCGGGCCGCTCCTACGAGCAGTACTTC
CSVAYPAGRSYEQYF
>TRBV11-2|-|TRBD1|TRBJ2-1
TGTGCCAGCAGCTTTTCGACAGGGCGGGTGGAGCAGTTCTTC
CASSFSTGRVEQFF
>TRBV20-1|-|-|TRBJ2-5
TGCAGTGCGGCCCAAGAGACCCAGTACTTC
CSAAQETQYF